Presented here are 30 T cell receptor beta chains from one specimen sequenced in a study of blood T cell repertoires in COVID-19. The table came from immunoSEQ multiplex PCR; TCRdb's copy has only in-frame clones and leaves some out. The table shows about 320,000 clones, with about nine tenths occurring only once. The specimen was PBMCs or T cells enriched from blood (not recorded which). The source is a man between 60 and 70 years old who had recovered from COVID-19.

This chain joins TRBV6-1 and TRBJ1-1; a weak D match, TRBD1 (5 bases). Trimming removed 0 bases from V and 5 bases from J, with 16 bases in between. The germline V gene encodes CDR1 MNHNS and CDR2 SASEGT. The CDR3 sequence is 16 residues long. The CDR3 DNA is TGTGCCAGCAGTGAAGCGCCTGCCCGACAGAATACTGAAGCTTTCTTT. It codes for CASSEAPARQNTEAFF.

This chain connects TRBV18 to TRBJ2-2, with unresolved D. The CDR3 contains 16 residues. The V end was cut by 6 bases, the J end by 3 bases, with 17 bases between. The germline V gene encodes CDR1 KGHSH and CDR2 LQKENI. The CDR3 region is CASSPTNPEDTGELFF. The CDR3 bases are TGTGCCAGCTCCCCAACGAACCCCGAGGACACCGGGGAGCTGTTTTTT.

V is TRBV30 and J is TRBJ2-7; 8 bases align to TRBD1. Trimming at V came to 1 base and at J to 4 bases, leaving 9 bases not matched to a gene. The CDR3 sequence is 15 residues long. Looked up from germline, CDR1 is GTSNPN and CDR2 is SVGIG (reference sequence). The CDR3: CAWSGNRGKRYEQYF. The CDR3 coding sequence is TGTGCCTGGAGTGGGAACAGGGGGAAGAGGTACGAGCAGTACTTC.

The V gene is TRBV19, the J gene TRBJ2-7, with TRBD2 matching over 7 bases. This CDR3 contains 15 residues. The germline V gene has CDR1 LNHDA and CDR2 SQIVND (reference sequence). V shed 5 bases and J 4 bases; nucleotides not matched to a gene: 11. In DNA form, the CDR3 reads TGTGCCAGTAGTCTTGGGAGGGCCGTCTGGTACGAGCAGTACTTC. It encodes CASSLGRAVWYEQYF.

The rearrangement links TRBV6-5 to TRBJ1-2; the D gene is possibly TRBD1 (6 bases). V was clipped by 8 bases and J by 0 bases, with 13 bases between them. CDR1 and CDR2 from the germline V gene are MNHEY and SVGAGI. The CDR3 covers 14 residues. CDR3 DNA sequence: TGTGCCAGCGGACAGCCAGCGTCTAACTATGGCTACACCTTC. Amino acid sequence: CASGQPASNYGYTF.

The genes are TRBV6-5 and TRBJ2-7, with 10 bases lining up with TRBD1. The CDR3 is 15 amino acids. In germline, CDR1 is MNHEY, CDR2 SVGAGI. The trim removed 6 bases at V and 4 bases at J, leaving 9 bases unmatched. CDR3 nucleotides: TGTGCCAGCAGGGGACAGGGGCCCCGCTGGTACGAGCAGTACTTC. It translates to CASRGQGPRWYEQYF.

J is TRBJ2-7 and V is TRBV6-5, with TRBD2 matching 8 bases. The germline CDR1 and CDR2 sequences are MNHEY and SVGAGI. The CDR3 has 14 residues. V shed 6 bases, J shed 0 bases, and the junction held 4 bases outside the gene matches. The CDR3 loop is CASRTGGDSYEQYF. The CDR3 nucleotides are TGTGCCAGCAGGACGGGGGGGGACTCCTACGAGCAGTACTTC.

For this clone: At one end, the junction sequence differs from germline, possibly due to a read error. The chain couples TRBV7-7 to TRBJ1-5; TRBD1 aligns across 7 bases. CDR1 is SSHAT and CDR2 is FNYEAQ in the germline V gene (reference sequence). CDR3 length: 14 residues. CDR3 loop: CASTLTGQNQPQHF. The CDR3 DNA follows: TGTGCTAGCACTTTGACAGGGCAAAATCAGCCCCAGCATTTT.

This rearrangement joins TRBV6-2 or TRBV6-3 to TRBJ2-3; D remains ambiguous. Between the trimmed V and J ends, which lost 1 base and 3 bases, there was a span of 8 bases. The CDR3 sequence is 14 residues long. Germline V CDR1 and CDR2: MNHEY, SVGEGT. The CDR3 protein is CASSYYGPTDTQYF. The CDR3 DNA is TGTGCCAGCAGTTACTATGGCCCTACAGATACGCAGTATTTT.

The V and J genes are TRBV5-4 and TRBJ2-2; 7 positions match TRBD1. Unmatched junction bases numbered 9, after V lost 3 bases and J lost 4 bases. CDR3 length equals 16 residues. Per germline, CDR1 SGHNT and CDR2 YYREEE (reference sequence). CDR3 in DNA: TGTGCCAGCAGCTCGGCCCTGAGGGGGCCCACCGGGGAGCTGTTTTTT. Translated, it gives CASSSALRGPTGELFF.

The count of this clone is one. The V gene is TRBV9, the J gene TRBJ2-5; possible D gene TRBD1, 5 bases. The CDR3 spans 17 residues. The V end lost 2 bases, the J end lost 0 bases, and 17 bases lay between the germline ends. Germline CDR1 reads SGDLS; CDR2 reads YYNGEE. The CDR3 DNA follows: TGTGCCAGCAGCGTCTTAGCAGCGAGACAGTACCAAGAGACCCAGTACTTC. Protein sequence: CASSVLAARQYQETQYF.

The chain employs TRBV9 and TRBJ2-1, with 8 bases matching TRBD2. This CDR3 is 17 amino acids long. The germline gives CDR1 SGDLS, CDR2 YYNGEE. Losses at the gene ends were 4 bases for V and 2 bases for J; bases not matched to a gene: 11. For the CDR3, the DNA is TGTGCCAGCAGCCACCATTCACGGGAGGGCCCCTACAATGAGCAGTTCTTC. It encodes CASSHHSREGPYNEQFF.

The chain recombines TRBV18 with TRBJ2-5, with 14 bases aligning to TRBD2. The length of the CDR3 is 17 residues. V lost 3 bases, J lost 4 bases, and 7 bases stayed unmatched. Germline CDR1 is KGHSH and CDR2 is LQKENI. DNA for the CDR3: TGTGCCAGCTCACCCCAAGGGACTAGCGGGAGCTTAGAGACCCAGTACTTC. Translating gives CASSPQGTSGSLETQYF.

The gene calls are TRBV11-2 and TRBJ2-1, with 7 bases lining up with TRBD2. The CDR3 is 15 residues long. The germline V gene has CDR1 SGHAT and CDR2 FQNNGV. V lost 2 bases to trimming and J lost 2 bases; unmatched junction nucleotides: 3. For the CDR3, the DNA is TGTGCCAGCAGCTTATCCAGCGGGGCCTACAATGAGCAGTTCTTC. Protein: CASSLSSGAYNEQFF.

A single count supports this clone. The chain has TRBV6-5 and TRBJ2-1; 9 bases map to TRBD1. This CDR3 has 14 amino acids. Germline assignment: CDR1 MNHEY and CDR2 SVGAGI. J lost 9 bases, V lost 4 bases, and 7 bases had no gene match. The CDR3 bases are TGTGCCAGCAGTTGGGACAGGGTGGGTACTGAGCAGTTCTTC. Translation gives CASSWDRVGTEQFF.

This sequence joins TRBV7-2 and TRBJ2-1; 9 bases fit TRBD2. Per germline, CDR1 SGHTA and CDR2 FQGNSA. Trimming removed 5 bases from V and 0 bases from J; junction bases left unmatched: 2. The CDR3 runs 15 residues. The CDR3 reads CASSLSGGSYNEQFF. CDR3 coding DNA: TGTGCCAGCAGCCTTAGCGGGGGCTCCTACAATGAGCAGTTCTTC.

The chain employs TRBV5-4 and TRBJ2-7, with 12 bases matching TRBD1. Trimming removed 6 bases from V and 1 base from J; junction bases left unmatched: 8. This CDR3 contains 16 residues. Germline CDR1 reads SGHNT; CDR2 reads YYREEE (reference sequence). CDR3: CASNMGGQGASYEQYF. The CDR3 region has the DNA TGTGCCAGCAACATGGGGGGACAGGGGGCTTCCTACGAGCAGTACTTC.

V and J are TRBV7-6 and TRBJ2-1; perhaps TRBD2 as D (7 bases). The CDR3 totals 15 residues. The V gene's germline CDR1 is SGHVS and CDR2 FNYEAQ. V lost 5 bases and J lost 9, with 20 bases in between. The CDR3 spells CASSIGQPPGGEQFF. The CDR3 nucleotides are TGTGCCAGCAGCATAGGACAGCCCCCGGGGGGTGAGCAGTTCTTC.

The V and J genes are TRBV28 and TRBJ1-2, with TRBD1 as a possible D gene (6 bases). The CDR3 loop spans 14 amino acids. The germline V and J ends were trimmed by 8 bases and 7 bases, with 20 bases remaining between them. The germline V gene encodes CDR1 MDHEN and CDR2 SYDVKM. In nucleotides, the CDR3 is TGTGCCAGCGGGGGCCCGGGACATCCCGCTGGCTACACCTTC. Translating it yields CASGGPGHPAGYTF.

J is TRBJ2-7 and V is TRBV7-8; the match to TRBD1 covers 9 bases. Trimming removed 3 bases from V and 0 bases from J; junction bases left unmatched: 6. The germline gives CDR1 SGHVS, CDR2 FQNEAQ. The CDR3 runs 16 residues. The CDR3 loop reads CASSFNRGLGSYEQYF. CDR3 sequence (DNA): TGTGCCAGCAGCTTTAACAGGGGGCTTGGCTCCTACGAGCAGTACTTC.

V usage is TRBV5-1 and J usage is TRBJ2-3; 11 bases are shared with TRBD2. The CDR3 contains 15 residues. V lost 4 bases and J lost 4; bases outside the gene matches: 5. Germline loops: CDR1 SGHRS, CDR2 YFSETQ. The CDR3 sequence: CASSLGLADPDTQYF. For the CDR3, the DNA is TGCGCCAGCAGCCTGGGACTAGCGGATCCAGATACGCAGTATTTT.

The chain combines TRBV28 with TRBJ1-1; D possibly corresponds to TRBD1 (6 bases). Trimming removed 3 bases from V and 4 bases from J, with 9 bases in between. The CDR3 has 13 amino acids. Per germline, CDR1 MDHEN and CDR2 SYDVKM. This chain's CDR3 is CASSFLGGTEAFF. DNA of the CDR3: TGTGCCAGCAGTTTTCTAGGGGGCACTGAAGCTTTCTTT.

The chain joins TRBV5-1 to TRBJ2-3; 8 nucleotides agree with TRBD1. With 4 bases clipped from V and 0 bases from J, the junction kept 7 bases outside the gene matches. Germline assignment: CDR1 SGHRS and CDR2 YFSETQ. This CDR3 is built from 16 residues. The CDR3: CASSPQGATSTDTQYF. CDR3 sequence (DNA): TGCGCCAGCAGCCCCCAGGGGGCGACGAGCACAGATACGCAGTATTTT.

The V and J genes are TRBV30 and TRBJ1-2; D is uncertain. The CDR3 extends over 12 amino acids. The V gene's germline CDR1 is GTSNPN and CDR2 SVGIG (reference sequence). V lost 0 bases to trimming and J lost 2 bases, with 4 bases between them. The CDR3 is CAWSVLNYGYTF. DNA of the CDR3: TGTGCCTGGAGTGTACTCAACTATGGCTACACCTTC.

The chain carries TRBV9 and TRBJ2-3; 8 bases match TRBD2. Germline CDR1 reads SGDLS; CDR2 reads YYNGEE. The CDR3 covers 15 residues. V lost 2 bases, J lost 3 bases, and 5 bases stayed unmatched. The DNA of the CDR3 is TGTGCCAGCAGCGTGACTAGCGCTACGACAGATACGCAGTATTTT. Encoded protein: CASSVTSATTDTQYF.

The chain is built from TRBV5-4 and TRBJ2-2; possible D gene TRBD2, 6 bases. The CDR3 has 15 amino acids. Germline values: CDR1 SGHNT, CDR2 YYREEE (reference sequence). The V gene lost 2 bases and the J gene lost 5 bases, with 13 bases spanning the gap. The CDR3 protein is CASSFPGLDTGELFF. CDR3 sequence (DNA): TGTGCCAGCAGCTTCCCGGGACTGGATACCGGGGAGCTGTTTTTT.

CDR3 sequence (DNA): TGTGCCAGCAGCTTTGTAGGACAAAGCACAGATACGCAGTATTTT. As protein: CASSFVGQSTDTQYF. The V call is TRBV7-2, the J call TRBJ2-3; D perhaps matches TRBD1 (5 bases). V was cut by 3 bases and J by 0 bases, with 10 bases left in between. Looked up from germline, CDR1 is SGHTA and CDR2 is FQGNSA. The CDR3 has 15 amino acids.

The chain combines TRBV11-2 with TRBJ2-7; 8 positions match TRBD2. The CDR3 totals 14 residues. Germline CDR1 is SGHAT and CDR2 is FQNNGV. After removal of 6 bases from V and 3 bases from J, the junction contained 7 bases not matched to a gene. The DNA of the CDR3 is TGTGCCAGCAGTGCCGTAGCGGGATACTACGAGCAGTACTTC. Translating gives CASSAVAGYYEQYF.

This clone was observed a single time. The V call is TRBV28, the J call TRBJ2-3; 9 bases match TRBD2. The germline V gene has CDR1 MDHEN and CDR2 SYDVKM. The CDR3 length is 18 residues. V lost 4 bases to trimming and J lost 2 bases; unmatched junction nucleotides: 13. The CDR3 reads CASSYIGRGGPHTDTQYF. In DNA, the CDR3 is TGTGCCAGCAGTTATATTGGGCGGGGGGGGCCACACACAGATACGCAGTATTTT.

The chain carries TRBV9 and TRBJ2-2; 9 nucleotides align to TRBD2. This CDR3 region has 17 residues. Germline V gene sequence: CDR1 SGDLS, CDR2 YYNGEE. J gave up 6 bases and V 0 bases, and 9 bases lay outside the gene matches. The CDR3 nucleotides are TGTGCCAGCAGCGTAGGAATTAGCGGGAGCGTAGCCGGGGAGCTGTTTTTT. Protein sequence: CASSVGISGSVAGELFF.